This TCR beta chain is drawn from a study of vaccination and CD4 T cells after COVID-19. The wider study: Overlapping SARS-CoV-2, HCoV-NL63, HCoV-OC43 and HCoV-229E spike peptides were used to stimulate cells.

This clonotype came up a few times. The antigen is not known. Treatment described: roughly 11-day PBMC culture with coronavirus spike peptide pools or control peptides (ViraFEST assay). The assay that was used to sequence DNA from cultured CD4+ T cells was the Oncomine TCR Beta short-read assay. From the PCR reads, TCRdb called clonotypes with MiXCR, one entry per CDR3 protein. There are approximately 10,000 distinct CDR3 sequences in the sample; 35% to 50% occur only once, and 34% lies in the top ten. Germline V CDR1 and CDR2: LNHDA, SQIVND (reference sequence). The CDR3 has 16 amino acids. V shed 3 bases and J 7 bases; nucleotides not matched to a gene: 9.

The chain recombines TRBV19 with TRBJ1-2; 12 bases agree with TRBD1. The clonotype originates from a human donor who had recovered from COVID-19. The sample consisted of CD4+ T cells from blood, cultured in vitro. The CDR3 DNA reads TGTGCCAGTAGTATTGGGACAGGGGGCGTCTGGGGTGGCTACACCTTC. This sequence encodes CASSIGTGGVWGGYTF.